This record covers a single T cell receptor (beta chain). The authors seeded 200,000 CFSE-labeled responder cells together with 200,000 irradiated stimulator cells tagged with violet dye. The data are from a study of graft-versus-host responses after intestinal transplantation. Study-level background: Induction with anti-thymocyte globulin, then tacrolimus and steroids for about 3 years, was given to all recipients. Whole-study findings and limits: Peak circulating GvH clone levels were associated with early post-transplant HvG declines.

Some clones are missing from TCRdb's copy, which holds only in-frame ones; the method was immunoSEQ multiplex PCR. Of over 20,000 clones in the sample, over 35% were seen once. V gave up 3 bases and J gave up 4 bases; unmatched junction bases: 7. This CDR3 region has 16 residues. CDR1 and CDR2 (germline): KGHSH, LQKENI. The sample consisted of alloreactive CD4+ T cells from a mixed lymphocyte reaction culture, taken before intestinal transplant. Subset in this sample: CFSE-low proliferating T cells sorted from roughly 6-day pre-transplant mixed lymphocyte reaction (GvH or HvG direction). The sequence was collected from a human patient who received an intestinal transplant. The chain joins TRBV18 to TRBJ1-5, with 9 bases that match TRBD1. The CDR3 region is CASSPETGGGNQPQHF. The CDR3 bases are TGTGCCAGCTCACCGGAAACAGGGGGCGGGAATCAGCCCCAGCATTTT.